This TCR beta chain was identified during a study of cytomegalovirus exposure and HLA in healthy donors. Overall study results and limits: With high specificity and sensitivity, the classifier reportedly diagnosed cytomegalovirus status. As a later analysis showed, a missense DCLRE1C variant was linked to trimming of TCR beta V- and J-genes.

V was cut by 5 bases and J by 8 bases, with 16 bases left in between. The CDR3 consists of 14 residues. CDR1 is MNHNY, CDR2 SVGAGI, per germline (reference sequence). PCR involved 60 Vbeta and 13 Jbeta primers. Clones were sequenced by immunoSEQ multiplex PCR, and TCRdb holds only the in-frame ones, with some missing. The top ten clones hold about 4.6% of a sample with about 160,000 clones, less than 80% of them seen once. Among the donors, all were healthy bone marrow donors. Notes on this clone: Its antigen is not known.

The sample was PBMCs. The chain employs TRBV6-6 and TRBJ2-1; the D is unclear. This receptor was identified in a man in his forties in good health and CMV-seronegative. CDR3 bases: TGTGCCAGCAGTCACGAGGCTTTGTCGCATGAGCAGTTCTTC. It translates to CASSHEALSHEQFF.